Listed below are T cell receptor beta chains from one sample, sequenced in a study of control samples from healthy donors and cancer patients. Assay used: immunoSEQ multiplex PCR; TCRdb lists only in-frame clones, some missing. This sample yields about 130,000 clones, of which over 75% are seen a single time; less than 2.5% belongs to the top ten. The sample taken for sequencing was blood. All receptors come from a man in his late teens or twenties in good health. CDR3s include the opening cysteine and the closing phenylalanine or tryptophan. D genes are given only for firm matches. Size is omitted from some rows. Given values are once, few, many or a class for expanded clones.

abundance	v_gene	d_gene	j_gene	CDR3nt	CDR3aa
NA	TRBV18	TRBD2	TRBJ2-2	TGTGCCAGCTCACCCGGGACTAGAAACACCGGGGAGCTGTTTTTT	CASSPGTRNTGELFF
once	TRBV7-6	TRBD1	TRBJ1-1	TGTGCCAGCAGGCCGGACAGGGACACTGAAGCTTTCTTT	CASRPDRDTEAFF
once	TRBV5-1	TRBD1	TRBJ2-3	TGCGCCAGCAGAGCTCGGACAGGACCCACAGATACGCAGTATTTT	CASRARTGPTDTQYF
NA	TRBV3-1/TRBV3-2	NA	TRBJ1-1	TGTGCCAGCAGCAGCAGGGACCGACGAGGGACTGAAGCTTTCTTT	CASSSRDRRGTEAFF
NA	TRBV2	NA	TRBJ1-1	TGTGCCAGCAATAGCAGGGTTAGGAACACTGAAGCTTTCTTT	CASNSRVRNTEAFF
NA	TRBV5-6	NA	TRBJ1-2	TGTGCCAGCAGCTTGGCCGGTAGAGGGGAGAACTATGGCTACACCTTC	CASSLAGRGENYGYTF
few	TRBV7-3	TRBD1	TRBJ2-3	TGTGCCAGCAGCTTAGGACAGGGGTCAGATACGCAGTATTTT	CASSLGQGSDTQYF
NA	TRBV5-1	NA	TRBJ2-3	TGCGCCAGCAGCTTGGCGGCGGGTCGTACAGGAACAGATACGCAGTATTTT	CASSLAAGRTGTDTQYF
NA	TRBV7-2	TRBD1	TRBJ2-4	TGTGCCAGCAGCGCGGGACAGGTCATTCAGTACTTC	CASSAGQVIQYF
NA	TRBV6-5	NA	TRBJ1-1	TGTGCCAGCAGTTCAGACAATCAGGGGAGGACAACTGAAGCTTTCTTT	CASSSDNQGRTTEAFF
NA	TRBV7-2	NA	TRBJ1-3	TGTGCCAGCAGCTTCAGCCTTAGTTCTGGAAACACCATATATTTT	CASSFSLSSGNTIYF
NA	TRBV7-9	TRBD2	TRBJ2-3	TGTGCCAGCAGCATAAGGGGAACTAGCGGGGGGGCAGTAGCAGATACGCAGTATTTT	CASSIRGTSGGAVADTQYF
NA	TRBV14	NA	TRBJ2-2	TGTGCCAGCAGCCACAGTCCCCTATGGGGAGCGATCACCGGGGAGCTGTTTTTT	CASSHSPLWGAITGELFF
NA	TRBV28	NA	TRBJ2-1	TGTGCCAGCAGTTTAGATGGCAGGGGCTCCTACAATGAGCAGTTCTTC	CASSLDGRGSYNEQFF
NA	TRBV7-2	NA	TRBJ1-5	TGTGCCAGCAGCTATCGACAGGACAATCAGCCCCAGCATTTT	CASSYRQDNQPQHF
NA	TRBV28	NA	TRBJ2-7	TGTGCCAGCCAAGGGGGCTCCTACGAGCAGTACTTC	CASQGGSYEQYF
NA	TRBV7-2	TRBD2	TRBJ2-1	TGTGCCAGCAGCACTGCCGGGACTAGTGTCAATGAGCAGTTCTTC	CASSTAGTSVNEQFF
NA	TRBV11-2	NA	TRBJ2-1	TGTGCCAGCAGCCTCCGGGCGGAAACATATGAGCAGTTCTTC	CASSLRAETYEQFF
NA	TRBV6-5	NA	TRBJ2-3	TGTGCCAGCAGGAGACAGGAGTACACAGATACGCAGTATTTT	CASRRQEYTDTQYF
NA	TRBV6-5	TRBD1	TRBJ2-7	TGTGCCAGCAGTCCCGGGACAGGGGTATTCGAGCAGTACTTC	CASSPGTGVFEQYF
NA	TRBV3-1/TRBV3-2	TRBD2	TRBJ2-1	TGTGCCAGCAGCCCAGGGATAGCTAGCGGGGGCGATGAGCAGTTCTTC	CASSPGIASGGDEQFF
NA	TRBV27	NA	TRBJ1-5	TGTGCCAGCAGTTCAACAGGGTCCCAGCCCCAGCATTTT	CASSSTGSQPQHF
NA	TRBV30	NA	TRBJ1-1	TGTGCCCACCGTAAGAACACTGAAGCTTTCTTT	CAHRKNTEAFF
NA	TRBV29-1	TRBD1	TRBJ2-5	TGCAGCGTGGCCAGGCGAGGGACAGTGGGTCCCGAGACCCAGTACTTC	CSVARRGTVGPETQYF
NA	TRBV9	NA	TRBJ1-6	TGTGCCAGCAGCTTTGGCCGGGGGTTAAATTCACCCCTCCACTTT	CASSFGRGLNSPLHF
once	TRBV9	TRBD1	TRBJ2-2	TGTGCCAGCAGCCAGGACAGGGTGGCCACCGGGGAGCTGTTTTTT	CASSQDRVATGELFF
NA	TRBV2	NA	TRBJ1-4	TGTGCCAGCAATCGGGACGGTACTTCGGATTCACTGTTTTTT	CASNRDGTSDSLFF
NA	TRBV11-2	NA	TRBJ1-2	TGTGCCAGCAGCTTAGGCTCCTATGGCTACACCTTC	CASSLGSYGYTF
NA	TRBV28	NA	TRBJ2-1	TGTGCCAGCAGCCCTGGGAGCCACAATGAGCAGTTCTTC	CASSPGSHNEQFF
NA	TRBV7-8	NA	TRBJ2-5	TGTGCCAGCAGCCCGCTCAGCCATCGGGCAGAGACCCAGTACTTC	CASSPLSHRAETQYF
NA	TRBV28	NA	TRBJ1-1	TGTGCCAGCAGTCCTCCGACAGTCCCCGTTTTGGCTTTCTTT	CASSPPTVPVLAFF
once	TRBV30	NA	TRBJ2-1	TGTGCCTGGAACTCCGGGGGGCTCTACAATGAGCAGTTCTTC	CAWNSGGLYNEQFF